The TCR beta chain described here comes from a study of human T cells and chemical hapten exposure. MiXCR, applied by TCRdb to the RACE reads, yields one record per CDR3 protein. The sample shows around 80,000 distinct CDR3 sequences, about 8.7% of them seen only once. This sample's time point: healthy volunteer bleed at 6 weeks. From whole blood left unfractionated, total RNA was extracted. V lost 6 bases to trimming and J lost 6 bases; unmatched junction nucleotides: 5. The germline V gene encodes CDR1 SQVTM and CDR2 ANQGSEA. The length of the CDR3 is 12 residues. The gene calls are TRBV29-1 and TRBJ1-2; TRBD1 matches at 9 bases. The material sequenced was whole blood. This TCR derives from a male donor in good health. Some clones in this sample may be carry-over from other donors' samples. CDR3 region: CSVGTGRDGYTF. The CDR3 nucleotides are TGCAGCGTGGGGACAGGGCGAGATGGCTACACCTTC.